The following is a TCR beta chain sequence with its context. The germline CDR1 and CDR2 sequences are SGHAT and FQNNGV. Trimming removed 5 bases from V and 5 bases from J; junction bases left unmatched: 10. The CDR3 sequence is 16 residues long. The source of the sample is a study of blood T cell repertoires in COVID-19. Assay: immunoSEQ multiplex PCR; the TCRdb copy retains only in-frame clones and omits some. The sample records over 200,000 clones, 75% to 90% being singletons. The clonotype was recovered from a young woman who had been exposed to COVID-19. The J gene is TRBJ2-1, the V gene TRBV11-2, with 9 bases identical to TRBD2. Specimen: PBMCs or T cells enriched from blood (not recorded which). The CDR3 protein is CASSTGWGGRDNEQFF. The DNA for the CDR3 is TGTGCCAGCAGCACCGGCTGGGGCGGGAGGGACAATGAGCAGTTCTTC.